This T cell receptor (beta chain) was captured in a study of follicular helper T cells after annual influenza vaccination. Sample time point: 2014-2015 season, 7 days after vaccination. The repertoire was sequenced with immunoSEQ multiplex PCR; TCRdb's copy has only in-frame clones and lacks some. The data contain several thousand clones, around 80% of them singletons. In germline, CDR1 is SGHTA, CDR2 FQGNSA. The V gene end was trimmed by 4 bases and the J gene end by 8 bases; junction bases not matched to a gene: 10. The CDR3 extends over 14 amino acids. This chain uses TRBV7-2 with TRBJ1-2; TRBD1 agrees at 7 bases. The TCR was taken from an adult who received the influenza vaccine. The sequencing here drew on CXCR5+ CD38- circulating T follicular helper cells from blood, taken 7 days after influenza vaccination. Sample subset: circulating Tfh, non-naive CD4+CXCR5+PD-1+ (ICOS+CD38+ or ICOS-CD38-). The CDR3 region is CASSWARQGRGYTF. The CDR3 coding sequence is TGTGCCAGCAGCTGGGCCAGACAGGGACGGGGCTACACCTTC.